The 15 T cell receptor beta chains below were found in one sample sequenced in a study of OX40 agonist ivuxolimab in advanced cancers. Assay used: immunoSEQ multiplex PCR; TCRdb lists only in-frame clones, some missing. The sample has about 78,000 clones, 92% seen once. Sequencing was performed on CD4+ or CD8+ T cells sorted from blood, taken in a trial of the OX40 agonist ivuxolimab. The receptors stem from an adult with an advanced solid tumor such as melanoma, head and neck, liver or kidney cancer.

The chain links TRBV2 to TRBJ2-1; unclear D gene. Trimming pared 7 bases from V and 5 bases from J, leaving 9 bases between. CDR1 is SNHLY, CDR2 FYNNEI, per germline. CDR3 length: 12 residues. In DNA, the CDR3 is TGTGCCAGCAATCGACTTGACAATGAGCAGTTCTTC. This encodes CASNRLDNEQFF. Supplemented by reference TRBV2 and TRBJ2-1, the full variable domain reads EPEVTQTPSHQVTQMGQEVILRCVPISNHLYFYWYRQILGQKVEFLVSFYNNEISEKSEIFDDQFSVERPDGSNFTLKIRSTKLEDSAMYFCASNRLDNEQFFGPGTRLTVL.

The J gene is TRBJ2-7, the V gene TRBV9; 7 nucleotides agree with TRBD2. V was clipped by 0 bases and J by 12 bases; unmatched bases: 6. Germline V gene sequence: CDR1 SGDLS, CDR2 YYNGEE. The CDR3 covers 12 residues. The CDR3 region has the DNA TGTGCCAGCAGCGTAGTGGGAGGGCCTCCGTACTTC. This codes for CASSVVGGPPYF.

V usage is TRBV2 and J usage is TRBJ2-1; D not certain. The germline V gene has CDR1 SNHLY and CDR2 FYNNEI. Trimming removed 10 bases from V and 8 bases from J, with 18 bases in between. The CDR3 spans 13 residues. CDR3 in amino acids: CATLGGARDEQFF. The CDR3 DNA reads as TGTGCCACGCTAGGCGGAGCTAGGGATGAGCAGTTCTTC.

The chain links TRBV11-3 to TRBJ2-7; a possible D gene is TRBD2 (5 bases). CDR1 is SGHNT, CDR2 YENEEA, per germline. V was cut by 1 base and J by 3 bases, with 7 bases left in between. The CDR3 spans 13 residues. This chain's CDR3 is CASSLGTYYEQYF. DNA for the CDR3: TGTGCCAGCAGCTTAGGGACTTACTACGAGCAGTACTTC.

The chain recombines TRBV5-1 with TRBJ2-3; D is perhaps TRBD2 (7 bases). V was trimmed by 6 bases and J by 6 bases, leaving 17 bases between them. Germline V gene lookup returns CDR1 SGHRS and CDR2 YFSETQ. The CDR3 runs 14 residues. Written as DNA, the CDR3 is TGCGCCAGCAAGACCGCGGGGGCGAGGGATACGCAGTATTTT. This translates into CASKTAGARDTQYF.

CDR3 bases: TGCGCCAGCAGCACCTCCCTAGTACCCAATACCTACGAGCAGTACTTC. Translation gives CASSTSLVPNTYEQYF. The V call is TRBV5-1, the J call TRBJ2-7, with D hard to call. V was cut by 4 bases and J by 2 bases, with 19 bases left in between. Germline loops: CDR1 SGHRS, CDR2 YFSETQ. The CDR3 totals 16 residues.

V is TRBV7-9 and J is TRBJ1-1; no clear D. CDR3 length: 13 amino acids. V was pared by 0 bases and J by 5 bases, with 7 bases between. Germline lookup yields CDR1 SEHNR and CDR2 FQNEAQ (reference sequence). The CDR3 DNA reads TGTGCCAGCAGCTTAGCGGGTTTTACTGAAGCTTTCTTT. It encodes CASSLAGFTEAFF.

This chain joins TRBV6-5 and TRBJ2-7; 10 bases align to TRBD1. Germline V lookup: CDR1 MNHEY, CDR2 SVGAGI. V was pared by 6 bases and J by 3 bases, with 5 bases of the junction left unmatched. The CDR3 is 14 amino acids. The DNA for the CDR3 is TGTGCCAGCAGGTCCCGGGACAGGGGCTACGAGCAGTACTTC. This sequence encodes CASRSRDRGYEQYF.

In nucleotides, the CDR3 is TGTGCCAGCAGCTTAATCTCCGCGGCGGCCGCCTACGAGCAGTACTTC. Its protein product is CASSLISAAAAYEQYF. The rearrangement joins TRBV7-6 to TRBJ2-7; D is undetermined. Deletions cut 2 bases from V and 2 bases from J, with 16 bases between. Looked up from germline, CDR1 is SGHVS and CDR2 is FNYEAQ. The CDR3 extends over 16 amino acids.

The chain recombines TRBV28 with TRBJ1-1, with a possible D match to TRBD1 (6 bases). This CDR3 comprises 15 residues. Trimming left V 4 bases short and J 1 base short, with 13 bases between. Germline values: CDR1 MDHEN, CDR2 SYDVKM. CDR3 protein: CASSSPGAENTEAFF. The CDR3 region has the DNA TGTGCCAGCAGTTCCCCGGGGGCCGAGAACACTGAAGCTTTCTTT.

About this clone itself: This sample also contains other DNA sequences that code for the same CDR3. V gene TRBV5-1 combines with J gene TRBJ1-1; the match to TRBD1 covers 11 bases. Per germline, CDR1 SGHRS and CDR2 YFSETQ. The CDR3 runs to 15 residues. V lost 0 bases, J lost 2 bases, and 0 bases stayed unmatched. The CDR3 nucleotides read TGCGCCAGCAGCTTGGGGACAGGGGGCAACACTGAAGCTTTCTTT. This gives the protein CASSLGTGGNTEAFF.

This chain joins TRBV19 and TRBJ2-2; 8 nucleotides align to TRBD2. The CDR3 consists of 17 residues. V dropped 4 bases and J dropped 1; count of bases not matched to a gene: 8. Germline V CDR1 and CDR2: LNHDA, SQIVND (reference sequence). Here the CDR3 DNA reads TGTGCCAGTAGTACGAGGGGGACTAGACTGAACACCGGGGAGCTGTTTTTT. Its translation is CASSTRGTRLNTGELFF.

Only one count was recorded for this clone. This chain connects TRBV28 to TRBJ1-2, with D maybe TRBD1 (5 bases). The CDR3 loop spans 16 amino acids. The V end was cut by 4 bases, the J end by 11 bases, with 26 bases between. CDR1 is MDHEN and CDR2 is SYDVKM in the germline V gene. The CDR3 sequence is CASSYLFGQGGFGYTF. The CDR3 region has the DNA TGTGCCAGCAGTTACCTATTCGGGCAGGGAGGTTTTGGGTACACCTTC.

The V call is TRBV7-2, the J call TRBJ2-7; D may be TRBD2 (5 bases). This CDR3 has 14 residues. Germline CDR1 is SGHTA and CDR2 is FQGNSA. Trimming took off 0 bases at V and 4 bases at J, with 10 bases between the two ends. CDR3 sequence: CASSLAWTGYEQYF. The CDR3 DNA is TGTGCCAGCAGCTTAGCGTGGACGGGGTACGAGCAGTACTTC.

This chain joins TRBV19 and TRBJ1-4; 7 bases match TRBD1. The junction had 6 bases not matched to a gene; V was cut back by 6 bases and J by 8 bases. Per the germline V gene, CDR1 is LNHDA and CDR2 is SQIVND (reference sequence). This CDR3 contains 13 residues. The CDR3 nucleotides read TGTGCCAGTAGCGAGGGGGCTTTGGAAAAACTGTTTTTT. Translation: CASSEGALEKLFF.